The rows below give T cell receptor beta chains drawn from one sample of a study of blood T cell repertoires in COVID-19. This table comes from immunoSEQ multiplex PCR, and its TCRdb copy is limited to in-frame clones, with some not included. This sample carries 200,000 to 250,000 clones, around nine tenths of them seen once, and the ten largest clones take around 1.5%. Sequenced sample: peripheral blood. These receptors came from a woman aged 60-75 years who had recovered from COVID-19. Both conserved end residues are trimmed from each CDR3.

V gene	J gene	CDR3 protein
TRBV12-3/TRBV12-4	TRBJ2-1	ASRPPGNEQF
TRBV10-3	TRBJ1-2	AISESSGQWLGYT
TRBV5-1	TRBJ1-2	ASSFVRDGYT
TRBV20-1	TRBJ1-6	SASTDRDNSPLH
TRBV11-3	TRBJ1-6	ASSLGEGNSPLH
TRBV19	TRBJ1-4	ASSISTTPGEKLF
TRBV23-1	TRBJ2-1	ASSQSEASSYNEQF
TRBV5-1	TRBJ2-3	ASSSGDLAGTDTQY
TRBV7-6	TRBJ1-6	ASSLVVRGGDSPLH
TRBV4-3	TRBJ1-2	ASSQSAASGDYGYT
TRBV7-2	TRBJ2-7	ASSLAGGAVGEQY
TRBV19	TRBJ2-1	ASSIDRDSPNEQF
TRBV10-3	TRBJ1-4	AISAAGYNEKLF
TRBV3-1/TRBV3-2	TRBJ2-5	ASSHGQGQETQY
TRBV9	TRBJ1-1	ASSPDGGIPMNTEAF
TRBV11-3	TRBJ2-3	ASSPGLAGSSTDTQY
TRBV9	TRBJ2-7	ASSQTSGFYEQY
TRBV18	TRBJ2-2	ASSPLERGLTSGELF
TRBV28	TRBJ2-6	ASSLLTGGFGANVLT
TRBV6-5	TRBJ1-4	ASSYSAGGGEKLF
TRBV9	TRBJ1-6	ASSVAPGNSPLH
TRBV6-6	TRBJ2-7	ASRSPGGLYEQY
TRBV25-1	TRBJ1-1	ASRAREGGTEAF
TRBV29-1	TRBJ1-1	SALRGTEAF
TRBV7-9	TRBJ2-5	ASSYRIGETQY
TRBV5-5	TRBJ1-5	ASSLVEGNQPQH
TRBV9	TRBJ2-5	ASSVRGAGETQY
TRBV2	TRBJ1-5	ASSKTGNSPNRAQH
TRBV27	TRBJ2-3	ASSRRDTLDTQY
TRBV20-1	TRBJ2-3	SASWRGGGDGSTDTQY
TRBV3-1/TRBV3-2	TRBJ2-7	ASRNRGLGSYEQY
TRBV3-1/TRBV3-2	TRBJ2-2	ASSQGGGGELF
TRBV6-8	TRBJ2-7	ARSGGADEQY